This TCR beta chain came from a study of human T cells and chemical hapten exposure. Across the study: Diphenylcyclopropenone, dosed weekly to the scalp, was given to patients throughout the approximately 23-week study. Patients were mainly female, each with alopecia areata, totalis or universalis.

With V trimmed by 2 bases and J by 5 bases, 5 bases remained unmatched. Germline V gene data show CDR1 as LGHNA and CDR2 as YSLEER. The CDR3 spans 16 residues. TCRdb re-derived calls from the RACE reads in MiXCR, one entry per CDR3 protein. In the table there are approximately 50,000 distinct CDR3 sequences, approximately 10% of which are singletons. Indicated time point: pre-sensitization, week 0. As to treatment: therapeutic diphenylcyclopropenone sensitization with weekly scalp DPC. Overall study findings and caveats: The number of TCRs above 1 in 1000 frequency did not change after DPC sensitization. Expanded TCR sets contained significantly more large CDR3 similarity clusters than controls.

This clonotype came up a few times. Its target is not known. The chain carries TRBV4-3 and TRBJ2-3, with TRBD2 matching over 12 bases. The specimen comprised whole blood, sampled in connection with sensitization to the hapten diphenylcyclopropenone (DPC). The receptor comes from a woman aged 40 to 49 with alopecia areata. Some clones in this sample may be carry-over from other donors' samples. The CDR3 nucleotides read TGCGCCAGCAGCCAAAGACTAGCGGGAGAAGGAGATACGCAGTATTTT. This gives the protein CASSQRLAGEGDTQYF.